The 26 T cell receptor beta chains given below trace back to one sample, sequenced in a study of PD-1 blockade in classical Hodgkin lymphoma. Only in-frame clones appear in the TCRdb table, and some are missing; sequencing was by immunoSEQ multiplex PCR. This sample has 15,000 to 20,000 clones, with about 65% found just once. Time point indicated: cycle 4 day 1 (C4D1), after 5 to 7 weeks of nivolumab. Each patient's relapse followed autologous stem cell transplantation, and brentuximab vedotin exposure varied. The sequences come from peripheral blood mononuclear cells (PBMCs), collected before the fourth cycle of nivolumab. These TCRs come from a human donor with classical Hodgkin lymphoma.

This clone was seen only a few times. V usage is TRBV28 and J usage is TRBJ1-2; a possible D gene is TRBD1 (5 bases). The V gene lost 5 bases and the J gene lost 12 bases, with 13 bases spanning the gap. The CDR3 contains 11 residues. The germline CDR1 and CDR2 sequences are MDHEN and SYDVKM. CDR3 in DNA: TGTGCCAGCAGTACGCAGGGTTATCACACCTTC. Translating gives CASSTQGYHTF.

The sample holds one count of this clone. V and J are TRBV6-1 and TRBJ2-7; D unresolved. There are 11 residues in the CDR3. Trimming pared 3 bases from V and 7 bases from J, leaving 7 bases between. The germline V gene has CDR1 MNHNS and CDR2 SASEGT. The CDR3 spells CASSDIVEQYF. The CDR3, as DNA: TGTGCCAGCAGTGACATAGTTGAGCAGTACTTC.

The chain uses TRBV7-6 and TRBJ1-1; D is unresolved. V lost 10 bases to trimming and J lost 7 bases, with 16 bases between them. The germline V gene has CDR1 SGHVS and CDR2 FNYEAQ. This CDR3 is built from 12 residues. In nucleotides, the CDR3 is TGTGCCAAAACCACTCCAGAATTTGAAGCTTTCTTT. Encoded protein: CAKTTPEFEAFF.

The rearrangement links TRBV9 to TRBJ1-5, with 8 nucleotides matching TRBD1. V was pared by 3 bases and J by 7 bases, with 6 bases of the junction left unmatched. Germline CDR1 is SGDLS and CDR2 is YYNGEE. The length of the CDR3 is 14 residues. The CDR3 DNA follows: TGTGCCAGCAGCGCCGGACAGGGTGGACAGCCCCAGCATTTT. The encoded protein is CASSAGQGGQPQHF.

CDR3 region: CASSYWHGNTEAFF. In nucleotides, the CDR3 is TGTGCCAGCAGTTATTGGCATGGGAACACTGAAGCTTTCTTT. The J gene is TRBJ1-1, the V gene TRBV27, with unresolved D. Between the trimmed V and J ends, which lost 4 bases and 1 base, there was a span of 10 bases. This CDR3 spans 14 amino acids. Germline assignment: CDR1 MNHEY and CDR2 SMNVEV (reference sequence).

CDR3 in amino acids: CASSLLGRGGLGYTF. The CDR3 nucleotides are TGTGCCAGCAGTTTATTGGGAAGGGGGGGGCTTGGCTACACCTTC. The V call is TRBV27, the J call TRBJ1-2; tentatively, D is TRBD1 (6 bases). The CDR3 is made up of 15 amino acids. V was pared by 1 base and J by 7 bases, with 16 bases between. In germline, CDR1 is MNHEY, CDR2 SMNVEV (reference sequence).

This chain connects TRBV29-1 to TRBJ1-4; D is uncertain. Looked up from germline, CDR1 is SQVTM and CDR2 is ANQGSEA. The CDR3 contains 13 residues. The V gene lost 4 bases and the J gene lost 8 bases, with 14 bases spanning the gap. The CDR3 loop is CSVGSSAGEKLFF. The DNA of the CDR3 is TGCAGCGTTGGGTCGTCGGCGGGGGAAAAACTGTTTTTT.

Of note for this clone: Other DNA sequences from this sample encode an identical CDR3 as well. The chain joins TRBV7-9 to TRBJ1-1; D remains unclear. Deletions cut 1 base from V and 8 bases from J, with 8 bases between. CDR3 length: 12 residues. Germline V CDR1 and CDR2: SEHNR, FQNEAQ (reference sequence). The CDR3 is CASSLGGFEAFF. The CDR3 DNA is TGTGCCAGCAGCTTAGGGGGTTTCGAAGCTTTCTTT.

This clone was seen only once. The chain couples TRBV18 to TRBJ2-2; tentative D call: TRBD2 (5 bases). Germline V CDR1 and CDR2: KGHSH, LQKENI. The CDR3 is 13 residues long. With 5 bases removed from V and 3 bases from J, the gap between germline ends came to 7 bases. The CDR3: CASSGSDTGELFF. The CDR3 region has the DNA TGTGCCAGCTCAGGGAGCGACACCGGGGAGCTGTTTTTT.

The chain recombines TRBV4-1 with TRBJ1-5; D unclear. Germline V CDR1 and CDR2: MGHRA, YSYEKL. Trimming cost V 0 bases and J 2 bases, with 11 bases left between them. This CDR3 has 16 residues. The CDR3 loop reads CASSQDNRGGNQPQHF. CDR3 DNA sequence: TGCGCCAGCAGCCAAGATAATCGGGGTGGCAATCAGCCCCAGCATTTT.

This chain joins TRBV20-1 and TRBJ2-7; D unclear. Germline V gene sequence: CDR1 DFQATT, CDR2 SNEGSKA (reference sequence). V lost 6 bases and J lost 9, with 15 bases in between. The length of the CDR3 is 11 residues. As DNA, the CDR3 is TGCAGTGCCATGACTTGGCGCTCGCAGTACTTC. This gives the protein CSAMTWRSQYF.

V and J are TRBV10-2 and TRBJ1-2; tentative D call: TRBD1 (5 bases). The CDR3 spans 13 residues. CDR1 is WSHSY, CDR2 SAAADI, per germline. The germline V and J ends were trimmed by 7 bases and 1 base, with 10 bases remaining between them. This CDR3 reads CASTPRVNYGYTF. CDR3 coding DNA: TGCGCCAGCACCCCCAGGGTTAACTATGGCTACACCTTC.

This chain links TRBV9 with TRBJ2-1, with no clear D. The CDR3 loop spans 13 amino acids. Germline CDR1 is SGDLS and CDR2 is YYNGEE. The V end lost 5 bases, the J end lost 2 bases, and 8 bases lay between the germline ends. The CDR3 DNA reads as TGTGCCAGCAGTTCGGCCCCCTACAATGAGCAGTTCTTC. Protein sequence: CASSSAPYNEQFF. Full variable domain (remainder filled in from reference TRBV9 and TRBJ2-1): DSGVTQTPKHLITATGQRVTLRCSPRSGDLSVYWYQQSLDQGLQFLIQYYNGEERAKGNILERFSAQQFPDLHSELNLSSLELGDSALYFCASSSAPYNEQFFGPGTRLTVL.

The J gene is TRBJ2-2, the V gene TRBV7-9, with D possibly TRBD1 on 6 matching bases. Germline-derived CDR1 and CDR2 are SEHNR and FQNEAQ (reference sequence). Trimming cost V 9 bases and J 0 bases, with 11 bases left between them. This CDR3 contains 14 residues. CDR3 sequence reads: CASTGHSNTGELFF. CDR3 nucleotides: TGTGCCAGTACGGGACACTCGAACACCGGGGAGCTGTTTTTT.

This clone is judged medium-sized. This chain's CDR3 is CASNQETSSYEQYF. The CDR3 nucleotides read TGTGCCAGCAACCAGGAGACTAGTTCCTACGAGCAGTACTTC. The chain joins TRBV16 to TRBJ2-7, with D possibly matching TRBD2 (6 bases). CDR3 length equals 14 residues. Trimming removed 7 bases from V and 1 base from J, with 14 bases in between. Germline CDR1 is KGHSY and CDR2 is FQNENV.

This chain connects TRBV30 to TRBJ1-2; tentatively, D is TRBD1 (6 bases). The CDR3 contains 13 residues. With 2 bases removed from V and 4 bases from J, the gap between germline ends came to 11 bases. The germline CDR1 and CDR2 sequences are GTSNPN and SVGIG (reference sequence). The CDR3 coding sequence is TGTGCCTGGAGTCTAACAGGGACCTATGGCTACACCTTC. Translated: CAWSLTGTYGYTF.

This clone appeared a few times. The chain carries TRBV5-1 and TRBJ2-1, with 12 bases aligning to TRBD2. Germline CDR1 is SGHRS and CDR2 is YFSETQ. With 5 bases clipped from V and 7 bases from J, the junction kept 4 bases outside the gene matches. There are 14 residues in the CDR3. Here the CDR3 reads CASRRLAGANEQFF. As DNA, the CDR3 is TGCGCCAGCAGAAGACTAGCGGGAGCAAATGAGCAGTTCTTC.

This clone occurred once. V and J are TRBV18 and TRBJ2-5, with a tentative D call TRBD2 (5 bases). The closer fit of TRBJ2-7 to the DNA end suggests the J call may be wrong. The CDR3 is made up of 16 amino acids. Germline lookup yields CDR1 KGHSH and CDR2 LQKENI. Here the CDR3 reads CASSPRGNSVRYEQYF. CDR3 nucleotides: TGTGCCAGCTCACCACGAGGAAATAGCGTACGCTACGAGCAGTACTTC.

This clone was seen only a few times. This rearrangement joins TRBV7-9 to TRBJ2-5, with 8 bases fitting TRBD2. The CDR3 length is 15 residues. The trim removed 5 bases at V and 2 bases at J, leaving 7 bases unmatched. CDR1 SEHNR and CDR2 FQNEAQ come from the germline V gene (reference sequence). CDR3 in amino acids: CASSLPTSGQETQYF. CDR3 coding DNA: TGTGCCAGCAGCCTCCCCACTAGCGGACAAGAGACCCAGTACTTC.

The rearrangement links TRBV18 to TRBJ1-3, with D uncertain. The germline CDR1 and CDR2 sequences are KGHSH and LQKENI. The CDR3 extends over 15 amino acids. V was pared by 2 bases and J by 7 bases, with 15 bases between. CDR3 loop: CASSPNRDSLNTIYF. The CDR3 region has the DNA TGTGCCAGCTCACCAAACAGAGACTCGCTCAACACCATATATTTT.

This chain joins TRBV10-3 and TRBJ1-3; D uncertain. Germline CDR1 is ENHRY and CDR2 is SYGVKD. V lost 0 bases to trimming and J lost 8 bases, with 14 bases between them. The CDR3 runs to 15 residues. The CDR3 loop reads CAISESPGPGYTIYF. CDR3 sequence (DNA): TGTGCCATCAGTGAGTCTCCAGGACCCGGTTACACCATATATTTT.

The chain joins TRBV5-6 to TRBJ2-3, with D perhaps being TRBD1 or TRBD2 (5 bases each). CDR3 length: 14 residues. The germline V and J ends were trimmed by 2 bases and 2 bases, with 9 bases remaining between them. Germline V gene sequence: CDR1 SGHDT, CDR2 YYEEEE. CDR3 residues: CASSFIGATDTQYF. The CDR3 DNA reads TGTGCCAGCAGCTTTATCGGGGCCACAGATACGCAGTATTTT.

The chain combines TRBV2 with TRBJ1-1; 8 positions match TRBD1. The germline gives CDR1 SNHLY, CDR2 FYNNEI. The CDR3 length is 15 residues. The ends lost 8 bases at V and 5 bases at J; junction bases unmatched: 13. CDR3 in amino acids: CASHAPGRGHTEAFF. In DNA, the CDR3 is TGTGCCAGCCACGCCCCCGGCAGGGGGCATACTGAAGCTTTCTTT.

CDR3 coding DNA: TGTGCCAGCAGCTTAAATGTGGTCCACGAGCAGTACTTC. Its protein product is CASSLNVVHEQYF. The chain employs TRBV7-6 and TRBJ2-7; D not certain. Germline V gene sequence: CDR1 SGHVS, CDR2 FNYEAQ. The length of the CDR3 is 13 residues. Between the trimmed V and J ends, which lost 2 bases and 5 bases, there was a span of 10 bases. The full variable domain, its missing parts supplied by reference TRBV7-6 and TRBJ2-7, is GAGVSQSPRYKVTKRGQDVALRCDPISGHVSLYWYRQALGQGPEFLTYFNYEAQQDKSGLPNDRFSAERPEGSISTLTIQRTEQRDSAMYRCASSLNVVHEQYFGPGTRLTVT.

About this clone: At one end, the junction sequence differs from germline, possibly due to a read error. The chain is built from TRBV2 and TRBJ1-2; no definite D call. This CDR3 comprises 11 residues. The germline gives CDR1 SNHLY, CDR2 FYNNEI. The CDR3 protein is CASSEVFPFIF. Here the CDR3 DNA reads TGTGCCAGCAGTGAAGTCTTCCCCTTCATCTTC.

The chain recombines TRBV28 with TRBJ2-7; a possible D gene is TRBD1 (8 bases). This CDR3 region has 13 residues. The V end was cut by 11 bases, the J end by 8 bases, with 22 bases between. Germline V gene sequence: CDR1 MDHEN, CDR2 SYDVKM. The CDR3 DNA follows: TGTGCCCGCACAGGGGGGGGGAGGGAGCAGCAGTACTTC. Protein product: CARTGGGREQQYF. The complete variable domain, with remaining parts taken from reference TRBV28 and TRBJ2-7, reads DVKVTQSSRYLVKRTGEKVFLECVQDMDHENMFWYRQDPGLGLRLIYFSYDVKMKEKGDIPEGYSVSREKKERFSLILESASTNQTSMYLCARTGGGREQQYFGPGTRLTVT.